These 17 T cell receptor beta chains originate from one sample sequenced in a study of T cell clonality in common variable immunodeficiency. Libraries were prepared by immunoSEQ multiplex PCR; TCRdb keeps only in-frame clonotypes and omits some of them. This sample carries around 30,000 clones and no singletons, and around 4.1% goes to the top ten. The sequenced sample consisted of peripheral blood mononuclear cells. Receptors originate from a person aged 18 to 70 in good health.

This clone was counted at least ten times. The CDR3 end is not reached by the read, which stops 3 residues before it; the germline J gene fills it in. The chain combines TRBV4-1 with TRBJ2-5; TRBD1 matches 8 bases. The V and J ends lost 1 base and 5 bases, in that order; junction bases with no gene match: 6. Germline CDR1 reads MGHRA; CDR2 reads YSYEKL. The CDR3 is 15 amino acids. Incomplete CDR3 DNA: TGCGCCAGCAGCCAAGCGGACAGGGCAGGGGAGACC. Amino acid sequence: CASSQADRAGET. In full, the CDR3 is CASSQADRAGETQYF.

This clone is medium-sized. The read halts 3 residues ahead of the CDR3 end, with the missing end drawn from the germline J gene. V gene TRBV4-2 combines with J gene TRBJ2-3; TRBD1 matches at 8 bases. Trimming took 1 base from V and 1 from J; bases not matched to a gene: 4. This CDR3 contains 16 residues. CDR1 is LGHNA and CDR2 is YNFKEQ in the germline V gene. CDR3 region: CASSQVAGQGTDTQYF. The CDR3 bases that were read are TGTGCCAGCAGCCAAGTGGCGGGACAGGGCACAGATACG.

This clone was recorded many times. The read ends 3 residues early relative to the CDR3; the germline J gene fills the gap. The chain carries TRBV30 and TRBJ1-1, with a weak D call TRBD1 (5 bases). CDR3 length equals 13 residues. V lost 4 bases and J lost 4, with 13 bases in between. CDR1 GTSNPN and CDR2 SVGIG come from the germline V gene (reference sequence). CDR3 bases read: TGTGCCTGGACTAGGGGTTCAGGCACTGAA. Its translation: CAWTRGSGTE. The CDR3 in full is CAWTRGSGTEAFF.

This clone was counted many times. Coverage ceases 3 residues before the CDR3 finishes, and the germline J gene fills in the end. The chain recombines TRBV5-6 with TRBJ1-2; a possible D gene is TRBD1 (5 bases). Trimming removed 1 base from V and 3 bases from J, with 13 bases in between. CDR1 SGHDT and CDR2 YYEEEE come from the germline V gene. This CDR3 is 15 amino acids long. CDR3 sequence: CASSLLFGRDYGYTF. The sequenced part of the CDR3 DNA is TGTGCCAGCAGCTTGTTATTTGGCAGGGACTATGGC.

This clone was detected many times. The read comes to an end 3 residues before the CDR3 does, leaving the germline J gene to fill in the end. The chain combines TRBV5-4 with TRBJ2-5; TRBD2 aligns across 10 bases. The CDR3 spans 14 residues. With 2 bases clipped from V and 3 bases from J, the junction kept 1 base outside the gene matches. Germline V CDR1 and CDR2: SGHNT, YYREEE (reference sequence). CDR3 sequence reads: CASSFTSGKETQYF. The DNA read from the CDR3 is TGTGCCAGCAGCTTTACTAGCGGGAAAGAGACC.

This clone was picked up many times. The read terminates 3 residues before the CDR3 end, so the remaining end is supplied by the germline J gene. The chain joins TRBV18 to TRBJ2-5, with 7 nucleotides matching TRBD1. J lost 5 bases, V lost 1 base, and 4 bases had no gene match. CDR1 and CDR2 (germline): KGHSH, LQKENI. The CDR3 spans 14 residues. The CDR3 is CASSPRRDSETQYF. The DNA read from the CDR3 is TGTGCCAGCTCACCACGAAGGGACAGCGAGACC.

This clone has at least ten counts. The CDR3 extends 3 residues past the end of the read, so its final part is completed from the germline J gene. The rearrangement links TRBV19 to TRBJ2-3; TRBD1 matches at 8 bases. CDR1 and CDR2 (germline): LNHDA, SQIVND (reference sequence). The CDR3 spans 17 residues. V dropped 0 bases and J dropped 3; count of bases not matched to a gene: 8. The CDR3 loop is CASSIDLQGGGTDTQYF. The sequenced part of the CDR3 DNA is TGTGCCAGTAGTATAGATCTACAGGGGGGTGGAACAGATACG.

This clone is medium-sized (0.01 to 0.1%) within its sample. The read ends 3 residues before the CDR3 terminus; that terminus is restored from the germline J gene. The chain has TRBV30 and TRBJ2-1; D gene ambiguous. Per the germline V gene, CDR1 is GTSNPN and CDR2 is SVGIG (reference sequence). The V end was cut by 2 bases, the J end by 4 bases, with 6 bases between. The CDR3 consists of 12 residues. The CDR3 loop is CAWSRAYNEQFF. The covered CDR3 bases are TGTGCCTGGAGTAGAGCGTACAATGAG.

This clone was counted at least ten times. The read ends 3 residues early relative to the CDR3; the germline J gene fills the gap. The chain couples TRBV6-2 or TRBV6-3 to TRBJ2-7, with TRBD2 matching 14 bases. The CDR3 has 14 amino acids. V lost 8 bases, J lost 4 bases, and 4 bases stayed unmatched. Germline loops: CDR1 MNHEY, CDR2 SVGEGT. CDR3 sequence reads: CASDRTSGGYEQYF. Incomplete CDR3 DNA: TGTGCCAGCGACAGGACTAGCGGGGGGTACGAG.

This clone was seen ten or more times. The read is 3 residues too short to cover the CDR3 end, so that end is filled in from the germline J gene. This chain links TRBV19 with TRBJ2-3; D is uncertain. The germline V gene encodes CDR1 LNHDA and CDR2 SQIVND (reference sequence). The CDR3 totals 13 residues. Partial CDR3 DNA: TGTGCCAGTAGTATAGCAAATTTCGGTCCG. Translated: CASSIANFGP. The complete CDR3 reads CASSIANFGPQYF. The complete variable domain, with remaining parts taken from reference TRBV19 and TRBJ2-3, reads DGGITQSPKYLFRKEGQNVTLSCEQNLNHDAMYWYRQDPGQGLRLIYYSQIVNDFQKGDIAEGYSVSREKKESFPLTVTSAQKNPTAFYLCASSIANFGPQYFGPGTRLTVL.

This clone was detected ten times or more. The CDR3 goes on 3 residues after the read ends, and that part is filled in from the germline J gene. The V and J genes are TRBV5-6 and TRBJ2-7; 10 bases align to TRBD1. This CDR3 is built from 14 residues. CDR1 is SGHDT, CDR2 YYEEEE, per germline. V lost 4 bases and J lost 3; bases outside the gene matches: 4. The part of the CDR3 DNA that was read is TGTGCCAGCAGCCGGGACAGGGGAAACTACGAG. This encodes CASSRDRGNYE. The full CDR3 is CASSRDRGNYEQYF.

Details on this clone: The CDR3 goes on 3 residues after the read ends, and that part is filled in from the germline J gene. The chain uses TRBV7-9 and TRBJ2-3; D call uncertain. Germline V gives CDR1 SEHNR, CDR2 FQNEAQ (reference sequence). This CDR3 has 12 residues. CDR3 bases read: TGTGCCAGCAGCTTAAGCCTAGAGACG. It is translated as CASSLSLET. The entire CDR3 is CASSLSLETQYF.

This clone was seen repeatedly, ten times or more. The CDR3 goes on 3 residues after the read ends, and that part is filled in from the germline J gene. This rearrangement joins TRBV19 to TRBJ2-6; no firm D call. CDR3 size: 19 residues. V was trimmed by 6 bases and J by 0 bases, leaving 21 bases between them. Germline CDR1 and CDR2: LNHDA and SQIVND (reference sequence). The covered CDR3 bases are TGTGCCAGTAGCCCCCGAGCAGGCACCTCTCGCTCTGGGGCCAACGTC. It codes for CASSPRAGTSRSGANV. The whole CDR3 protein reads CASSPRAGTSRSGANVLTF.

This clone was detected ten times or more. The read terminates 3 residues before the CDR3 end, so the remaining end is supplied by the germline J gene. The chain has TRBV7-9 and TRBJ2-3; D is perhaps TRBD2 (6 bases). Germline-derived CDR1 and CDR2 are SEHNR and FQNEAQ (reference sequence). The CDR3 contains 15 residues. V dropped 5 bases and J dropped 7 bases, with 19 bases sitting between them. CDR3 sequence: CASSLDGGNFYTQYF. The sequenced part of the CDR3 DNA is TGTGCCAGCAGCCTCGATGGGGGGAACTTTTATACG.

There are many counts of this clone. Coverage ceases 3 residues before the CDR3 finishes, and the germline J gene fills in the end. The chain is built from TRBV15 and TRBJ1-1; 7 nucleotides align to TRBD1. The germline gives CDR1 LNHNV, CDR2 YYDKDF (reference sequence). This CDR3 region has 14 residues. V shed 2 bases and J 5 bases; nucleotides not matched to a gene: 5. This CDR3 is CATSRKWDSTEAFF. CDR3 DNA, as far as it was read: TGTGCCACCAGCAGAAAATGGGACAGTACTGAA.

This clone has a count of ten or more. The observed sequence ends 3 residues before the CDR3 terminus, with the missing tail filled in from the germline J gene. The chain links TRBV12-5 to TRBJ2-3, with D unresolved. Per germline, CDR1 LGHNT and CDR2 FRNRAP. V lost 6 bases to trimming and J lost 1 base, with 11 bases between them. This CDR3 has 14 amino acids. The CDR3 is CASGAGSRTDTQYF. The part of the CDR3 DNA that was read is TGTGCTAGTGGGGCCGGGTCACGCACAGATACG.

Many counts were recorded for this clone. The read gets to within 3 residues of the CDR3 end, and the germline J gene fills in the rest. This chain joins TRBV20-1 and TRBJ2-7; 7 nucleotides match TRBD2. V lost 6 bases and J lost 2; bases outside the gene matches: 7. CDR3 length: 13 residues. Looked up from germline, CDR1 is DFQATT and CDR2 is SNEGSKA (reference sequence). CDR3 region: CSAVRDYAYEQYF. The CDR3 bases that were read are TGCAGTGCGGTCCGGGACTATGCCTACGAG.